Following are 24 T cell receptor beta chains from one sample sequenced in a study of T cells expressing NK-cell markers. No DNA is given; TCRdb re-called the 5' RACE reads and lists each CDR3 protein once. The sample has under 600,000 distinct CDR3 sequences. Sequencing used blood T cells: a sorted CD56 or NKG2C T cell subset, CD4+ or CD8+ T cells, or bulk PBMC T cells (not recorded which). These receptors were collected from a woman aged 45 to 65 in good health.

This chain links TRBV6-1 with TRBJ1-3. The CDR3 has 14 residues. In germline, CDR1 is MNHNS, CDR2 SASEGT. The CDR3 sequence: CASSLKNRGNTIYF.

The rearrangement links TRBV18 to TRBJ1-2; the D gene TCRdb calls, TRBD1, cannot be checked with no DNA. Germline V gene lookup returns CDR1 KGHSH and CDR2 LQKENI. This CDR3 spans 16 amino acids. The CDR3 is CASSPPSRGQNYGYTF.

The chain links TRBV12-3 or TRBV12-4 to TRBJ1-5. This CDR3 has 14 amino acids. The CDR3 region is CASSLSRDGQPQHF.

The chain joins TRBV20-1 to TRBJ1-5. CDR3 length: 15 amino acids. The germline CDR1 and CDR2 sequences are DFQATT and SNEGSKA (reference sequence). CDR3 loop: CSASDYGGGGQPQHF.

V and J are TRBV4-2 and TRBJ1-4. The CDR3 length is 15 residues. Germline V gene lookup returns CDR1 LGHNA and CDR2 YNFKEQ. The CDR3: CASSQGRVGDEKLFF.

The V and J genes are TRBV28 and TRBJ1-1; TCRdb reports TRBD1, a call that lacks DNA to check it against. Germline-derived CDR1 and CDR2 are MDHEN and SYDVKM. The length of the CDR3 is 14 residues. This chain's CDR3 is CASRVTGMNTEAFF. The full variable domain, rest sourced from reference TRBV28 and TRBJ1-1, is DVKVTQSSRYLVKRTGEKVFLECVQDMDHENMFWYRQDPGLGLRLIYFSYDVKMKEKGDIPEGYSVSREKKERFSLILESASTNQTSMYLCASRVTGMNTEAFFGQGTRLTVV.

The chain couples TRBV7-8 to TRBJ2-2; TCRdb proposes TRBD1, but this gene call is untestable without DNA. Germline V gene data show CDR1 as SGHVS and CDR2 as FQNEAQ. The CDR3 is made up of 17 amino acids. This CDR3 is CASSLGRGPRSTGELFF.

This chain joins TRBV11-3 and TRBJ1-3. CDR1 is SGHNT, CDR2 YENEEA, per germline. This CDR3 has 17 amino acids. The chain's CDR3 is CASRRSSTEHSGNTIYF.

This CDR3 reads CASSLGGRAFNEQFF. The V and J genes are TRBV11-3 and TRBJ2-1; there is no DNA to check the TCRdb D call of TRBD2. This CDR3 is 15 amino acids long. Germline CDR1 reads SGHNT; CDR2 reads YENEEA. Full variable domain (remainder filled in from reference TRBV11-3 and TRBJ2-1): EAGVVQSPRYKIIEKKQPVAFWCNPISGHNTLYWYLQNLGQGPELLIRYENEEAVDDSQLPKDRFSAERLKGVDSTLKIQPAELGDSAVYLCASSLGGRAFNEQFFGPGTRLTVL.

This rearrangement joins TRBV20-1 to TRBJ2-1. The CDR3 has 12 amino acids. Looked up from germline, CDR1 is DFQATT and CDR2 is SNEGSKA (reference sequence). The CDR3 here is CSAQFVRDEQFF.

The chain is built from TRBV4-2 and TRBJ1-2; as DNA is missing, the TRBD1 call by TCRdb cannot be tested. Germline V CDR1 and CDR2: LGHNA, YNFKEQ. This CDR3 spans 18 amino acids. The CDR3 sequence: CASSQDVGGAGINYGYTF.

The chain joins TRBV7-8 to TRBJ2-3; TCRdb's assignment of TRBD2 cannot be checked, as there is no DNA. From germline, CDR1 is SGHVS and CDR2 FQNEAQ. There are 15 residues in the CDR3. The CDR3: CASSFTGGPADTQYF.

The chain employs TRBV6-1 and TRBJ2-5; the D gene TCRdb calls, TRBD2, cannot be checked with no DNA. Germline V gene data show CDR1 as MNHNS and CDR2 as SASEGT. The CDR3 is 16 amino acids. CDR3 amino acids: CASSAISSGSFETQYF.

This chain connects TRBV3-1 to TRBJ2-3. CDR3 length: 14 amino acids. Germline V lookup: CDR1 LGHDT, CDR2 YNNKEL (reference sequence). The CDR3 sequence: CASSQGAVTDTQYF.

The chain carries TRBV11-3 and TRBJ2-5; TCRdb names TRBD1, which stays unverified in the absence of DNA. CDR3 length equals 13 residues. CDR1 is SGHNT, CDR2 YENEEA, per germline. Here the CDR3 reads CASSRDEKETQYF.

CDR3 sequence: CASALFALGPGTGTYNEQFF. The chain is built from TRBV12-3 or TRBV12-4 and TRBJ2-1; TCRdb reports TRBD1, a call that lacks DNA to check it against. The CDR3 is made up of 20 amino acids.

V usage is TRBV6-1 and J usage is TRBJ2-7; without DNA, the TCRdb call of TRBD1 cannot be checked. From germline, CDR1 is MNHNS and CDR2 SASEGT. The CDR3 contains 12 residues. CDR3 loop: CASSVGDGAQYF.

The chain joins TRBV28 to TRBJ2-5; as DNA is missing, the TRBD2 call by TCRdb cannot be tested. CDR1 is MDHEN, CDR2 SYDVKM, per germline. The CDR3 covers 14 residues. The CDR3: CASTQGTSAGTQYF.

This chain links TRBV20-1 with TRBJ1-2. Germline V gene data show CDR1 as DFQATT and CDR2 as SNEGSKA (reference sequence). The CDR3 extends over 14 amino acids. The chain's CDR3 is CSASGLSSNYGYTF.

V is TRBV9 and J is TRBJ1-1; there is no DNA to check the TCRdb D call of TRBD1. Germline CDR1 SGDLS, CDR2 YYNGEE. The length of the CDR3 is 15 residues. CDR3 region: CASSARERVGTEAFF.

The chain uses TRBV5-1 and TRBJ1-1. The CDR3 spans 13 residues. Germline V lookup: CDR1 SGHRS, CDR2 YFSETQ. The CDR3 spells CATAAGRNTEAFF.

The CDR3 region is CAISESREPNYGYTF. The rearrangement links TRBV10-3 to TRBJ1-2; with no DNA, the TCRdb D assignment of TRBD1 cannot be verified. The CDR3 spans 15 residues. Germline V gene lookup returns CDR1 ENHRY and CDR2 SYGVKD.

CDR3 amino acids: CASSSTSRNEQFF. This rearrangement joins TRBV12-3 or TRBV12-4 to TRBJ2-1; TCRdb's D gene call, TRBD2, goes unchecked for lack of DNA. The CDR3 loop spans 13 amino acids.

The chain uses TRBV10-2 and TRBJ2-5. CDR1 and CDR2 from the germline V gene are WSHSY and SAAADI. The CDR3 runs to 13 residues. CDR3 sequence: CASSESPQETQYF.